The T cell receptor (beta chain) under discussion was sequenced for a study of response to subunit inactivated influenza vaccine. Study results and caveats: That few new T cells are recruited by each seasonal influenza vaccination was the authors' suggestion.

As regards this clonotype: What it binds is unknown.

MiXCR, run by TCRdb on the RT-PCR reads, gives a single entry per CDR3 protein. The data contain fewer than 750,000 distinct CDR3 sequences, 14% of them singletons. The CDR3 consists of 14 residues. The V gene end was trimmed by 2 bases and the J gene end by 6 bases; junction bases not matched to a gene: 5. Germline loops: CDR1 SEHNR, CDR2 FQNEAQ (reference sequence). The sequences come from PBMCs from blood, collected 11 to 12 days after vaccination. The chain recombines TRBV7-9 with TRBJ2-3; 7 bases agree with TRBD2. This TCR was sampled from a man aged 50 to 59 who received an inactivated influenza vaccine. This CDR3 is CASSLYAGVDTQYF. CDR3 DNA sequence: TGTGCCAGCAGCTTATACGCGGGAGTCGATACGCAGTATTTT.